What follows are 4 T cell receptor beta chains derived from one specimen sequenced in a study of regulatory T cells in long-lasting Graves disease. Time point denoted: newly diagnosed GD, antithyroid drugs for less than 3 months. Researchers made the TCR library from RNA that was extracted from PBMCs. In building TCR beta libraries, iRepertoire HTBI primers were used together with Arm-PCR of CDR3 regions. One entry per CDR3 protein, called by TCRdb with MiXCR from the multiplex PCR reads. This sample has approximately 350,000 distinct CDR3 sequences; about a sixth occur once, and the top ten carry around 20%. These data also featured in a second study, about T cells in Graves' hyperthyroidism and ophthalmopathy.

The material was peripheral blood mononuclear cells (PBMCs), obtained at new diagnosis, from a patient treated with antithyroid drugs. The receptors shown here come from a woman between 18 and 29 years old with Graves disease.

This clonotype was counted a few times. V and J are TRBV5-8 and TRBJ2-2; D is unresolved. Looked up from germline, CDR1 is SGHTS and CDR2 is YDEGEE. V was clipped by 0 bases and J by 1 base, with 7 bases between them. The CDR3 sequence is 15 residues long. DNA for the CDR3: TGTGCCAGCAGCTTGGATTCCGTGAACACCGGGGAGCTGTTTTTT. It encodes CASSLDSVNTGELFF.

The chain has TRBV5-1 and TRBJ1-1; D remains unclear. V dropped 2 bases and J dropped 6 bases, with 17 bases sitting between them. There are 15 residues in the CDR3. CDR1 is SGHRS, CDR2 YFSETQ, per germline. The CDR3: CASSLGEGARSEAFF. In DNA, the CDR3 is TGCGCCAGCAGCTTAGGAGAGGGCGCTAGGTCTGAAGCTTTCTTT. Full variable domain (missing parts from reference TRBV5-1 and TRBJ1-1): KAGVTQTPRYLIKTRGQQVTLSCSPISGHRSVSWYQQTPGQGLQFLFEYFSETQRNKGNFPGRFSGRQFSNSRSEMNVSTLELGDSALYLCASSLGEGARSEAFFGQGTRLTVV.

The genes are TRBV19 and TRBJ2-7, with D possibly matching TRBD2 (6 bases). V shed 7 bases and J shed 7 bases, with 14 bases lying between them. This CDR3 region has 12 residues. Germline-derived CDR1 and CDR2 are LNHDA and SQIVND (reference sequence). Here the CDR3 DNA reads TGTGCCAGTACGGGAGATTACAATGAGCAGTACTTC. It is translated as CASTGDYNEQYF.

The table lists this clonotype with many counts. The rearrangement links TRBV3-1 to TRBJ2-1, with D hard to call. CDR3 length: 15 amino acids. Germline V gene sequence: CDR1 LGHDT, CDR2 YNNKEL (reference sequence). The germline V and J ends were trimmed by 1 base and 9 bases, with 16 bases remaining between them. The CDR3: CASSQVTLRGGEQFF. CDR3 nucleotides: TGTGCCAGCAGCCAAGTTACGCTCCGAGGCGGTGAGCAGTTCTTC.